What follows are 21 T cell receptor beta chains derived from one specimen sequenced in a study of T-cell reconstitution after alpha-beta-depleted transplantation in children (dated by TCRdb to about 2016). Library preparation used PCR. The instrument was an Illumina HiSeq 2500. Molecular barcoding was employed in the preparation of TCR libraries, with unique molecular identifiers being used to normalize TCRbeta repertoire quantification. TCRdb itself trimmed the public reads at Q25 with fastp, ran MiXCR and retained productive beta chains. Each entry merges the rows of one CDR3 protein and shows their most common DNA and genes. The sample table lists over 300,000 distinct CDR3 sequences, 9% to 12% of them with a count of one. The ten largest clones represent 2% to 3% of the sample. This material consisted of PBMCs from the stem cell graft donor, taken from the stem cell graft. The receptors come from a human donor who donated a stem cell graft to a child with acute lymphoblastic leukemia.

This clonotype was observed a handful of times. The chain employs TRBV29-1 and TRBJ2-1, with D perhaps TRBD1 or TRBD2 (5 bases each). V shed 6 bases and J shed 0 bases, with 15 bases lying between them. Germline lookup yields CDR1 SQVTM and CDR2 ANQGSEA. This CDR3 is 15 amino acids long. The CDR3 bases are TGCAGCGTGGGGGAGCAGATCAGCTCCTACAATGAGCAGTTCTTC. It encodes CSVGEQISSYNEQFF.

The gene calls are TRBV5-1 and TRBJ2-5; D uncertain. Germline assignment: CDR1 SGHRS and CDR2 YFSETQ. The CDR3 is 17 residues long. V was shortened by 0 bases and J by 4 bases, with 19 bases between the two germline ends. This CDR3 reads CASSLAFGSELRETQYF. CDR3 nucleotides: TGCGCCAGCAGCTTGGCCTTCGGTTCCGAGCTACGAGAGACCCAGTACTTC.

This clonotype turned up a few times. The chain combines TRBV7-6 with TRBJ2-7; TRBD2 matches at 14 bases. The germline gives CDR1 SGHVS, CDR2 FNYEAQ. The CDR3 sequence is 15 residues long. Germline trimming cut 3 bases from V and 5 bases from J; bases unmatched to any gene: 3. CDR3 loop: CASSLTSGRAHEQYF. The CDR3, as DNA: TGTGCCAGCAGCTTGACTAGCGGGAGGGCTCACGAGCAGTACTTC.

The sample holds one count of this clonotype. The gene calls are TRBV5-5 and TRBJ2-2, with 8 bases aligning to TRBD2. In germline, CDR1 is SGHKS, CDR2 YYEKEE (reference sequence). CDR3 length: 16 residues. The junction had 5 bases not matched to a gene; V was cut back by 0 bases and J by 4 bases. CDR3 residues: CASSLGTSGITGELFF. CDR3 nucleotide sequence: TGTGCCAGCAGCTTGGGCACTAGCGGAATCACCGGGGAGCTGTTTTTT.

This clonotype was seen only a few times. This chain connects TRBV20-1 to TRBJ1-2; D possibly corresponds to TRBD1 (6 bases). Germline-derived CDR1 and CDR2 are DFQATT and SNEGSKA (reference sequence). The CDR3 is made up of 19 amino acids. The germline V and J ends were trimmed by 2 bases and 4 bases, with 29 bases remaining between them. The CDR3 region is CSARYSLTGQRALIYGYTF. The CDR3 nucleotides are TGCAGTGCTAGATATTCCCTGACAGGTCAGAGGGCGCTAATCTATGGCTACACCTTC.

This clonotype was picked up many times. The CDR3 nucleotides read TGTGCCAGCAGCGTTCTGACAGGCTCTAATGAAAAACTGTTTTTT. This gives the protein CASSVLTGSNEKLFF. The J gene is TRBJ1-4, the V gene TRBV7-9, with D perhaps matching TRBD1 (6 bases). The CDR3 totals 15 residues. The germline CDR1 and CDR2 sequences are SEHNR and FQNEAQ (reference sequence). V was shortened by 5 bases and J by 3 bases, with 13 bases between the two germline ends.

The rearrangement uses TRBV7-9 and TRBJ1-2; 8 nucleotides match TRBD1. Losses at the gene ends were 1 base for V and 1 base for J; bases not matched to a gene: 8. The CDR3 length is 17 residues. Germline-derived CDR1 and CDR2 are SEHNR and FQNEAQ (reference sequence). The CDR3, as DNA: TGTGCCAGCAGCTTAGAGTCGGGACAGGTGCTTAACTATGGCTACACCTTC. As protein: CASSLESGQVLNYGYTF.

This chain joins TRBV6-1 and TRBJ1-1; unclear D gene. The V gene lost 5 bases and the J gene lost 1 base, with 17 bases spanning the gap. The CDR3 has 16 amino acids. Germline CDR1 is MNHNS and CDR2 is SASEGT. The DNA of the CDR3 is TGTGCCAGCAGTCCTCTCGGTCTAAAGGGGAACACTGAAGCTTTCTTT. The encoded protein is CASSPLGLKGNTEAFF.

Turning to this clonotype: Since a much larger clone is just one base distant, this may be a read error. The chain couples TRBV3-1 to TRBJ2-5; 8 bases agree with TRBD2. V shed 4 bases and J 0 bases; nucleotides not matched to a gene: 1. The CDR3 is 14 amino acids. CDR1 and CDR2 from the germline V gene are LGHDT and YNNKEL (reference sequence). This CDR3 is CASSPGGDQETQYF. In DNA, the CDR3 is TGTGCCAGCAGCCCCGGGGGGGACCAAGAGACCCAGTACTTC.

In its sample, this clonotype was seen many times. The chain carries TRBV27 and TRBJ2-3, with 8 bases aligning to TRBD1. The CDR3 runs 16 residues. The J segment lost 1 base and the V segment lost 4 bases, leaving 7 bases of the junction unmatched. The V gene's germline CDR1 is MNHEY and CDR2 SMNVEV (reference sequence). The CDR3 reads CASSSNLDRGTDTQYF. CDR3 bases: TGTGCCAGCAGTTCAAACCTGGACAGGGGCACAGATACGCAGTATTTT.

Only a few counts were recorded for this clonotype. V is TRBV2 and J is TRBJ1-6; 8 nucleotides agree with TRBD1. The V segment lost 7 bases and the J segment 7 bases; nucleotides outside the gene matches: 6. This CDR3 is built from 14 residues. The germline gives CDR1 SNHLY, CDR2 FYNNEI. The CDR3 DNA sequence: TGTGCCAGCAACAGACAGGGGAAGAATTCACCCCTCCACTTT. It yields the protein CASNRQGKNSPLHF. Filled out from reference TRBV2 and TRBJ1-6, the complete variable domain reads EPEVTQTPSHQVTQMGQEVILRCVPISNHLYFYWYRQILGQKVEFLVSFYNNEISEKSEIFDDQFSVERPDGSNFTLKIRSTKLEDSAMYFCASNRQGKNSPLHFGNGTRLTVT.

For the CDR3, the DNA is TGTGCCACCAGCAGAGATAGGGGCGGAACCTACGAGCAGTACTTC. Its translation is CATSRDRGGTYEQYF. The chain carries TRBV15 and TRBJ2-7; D is perhaps TRBD1 (5 bases). V lost 0 bases and J lost 2, with 11 bases in between. The CDR3 totals 15 residues. Germline V CDR1 and CDR2: LNHNV, YYDKDF (reference sequence).

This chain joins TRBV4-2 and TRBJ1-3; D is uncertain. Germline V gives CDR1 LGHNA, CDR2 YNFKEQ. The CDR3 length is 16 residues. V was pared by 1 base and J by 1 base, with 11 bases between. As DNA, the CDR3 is TGTGCCAGCAGCCAAGCTCCTCCAGATTCTGGAAACACCATATATTTT. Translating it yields CASSQAPPDSGNTIYF.

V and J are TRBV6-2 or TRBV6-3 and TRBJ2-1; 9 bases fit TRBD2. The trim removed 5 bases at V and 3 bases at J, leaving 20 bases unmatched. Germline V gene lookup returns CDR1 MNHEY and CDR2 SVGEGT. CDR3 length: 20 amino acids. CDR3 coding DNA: TGTGCCAGCAGTAACCCACCGGGACTAGCAGGTGGAAAGGACTACAATGAGCAGTTCTTC. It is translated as CASSNPPGLAGGKDYNEQFF.

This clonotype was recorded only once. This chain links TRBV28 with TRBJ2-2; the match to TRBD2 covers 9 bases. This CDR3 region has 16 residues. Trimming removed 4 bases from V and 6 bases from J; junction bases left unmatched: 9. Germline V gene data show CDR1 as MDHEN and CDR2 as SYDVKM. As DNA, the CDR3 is TGTGCCAGCAGTTCGGGACTAGCACGTGGCGCCGGGGAGCTGTTTTTT. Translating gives CASSSGLARGAGELFF.

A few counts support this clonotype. CDR3 sequence reads: CASRRLAGLSYEQYF. As DNA, the CDR3 is TGCGCCAGCAGGAGACTAGCGGGATTGTCCTACGAGCAGTACTTC. The chain joins TRBV10-2 to TRBJ2-7, with TRBD2 identical over 11 bases. The CDR3 totals 15 residues. V lost 6 bases, J lost 1 base, and 5 bases stayed unmatched. Looked up from germline, CDR1 is WSHSY and CDR2 is SAAADI.

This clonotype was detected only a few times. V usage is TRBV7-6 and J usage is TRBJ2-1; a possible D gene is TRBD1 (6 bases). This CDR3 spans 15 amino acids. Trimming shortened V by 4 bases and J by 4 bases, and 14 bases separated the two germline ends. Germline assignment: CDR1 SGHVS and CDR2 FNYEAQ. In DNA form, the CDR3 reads TGTGCCAGCAGCTCACAGGGTTCCCAATACAATGAGCAGTTCTTC. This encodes CASSSQGSQYNEQFF.

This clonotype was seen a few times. The CDR3: CATGGRDTQYF. The DNA of the CDR3 is TGTGCCACCGGGGGGCGGGATACGCAGTATTTT. The chain is built from TRBV28 and TRBJ2-3, with TRBD2 as a possible D gene (7 bases). Germline assignment: CDR1 MDHEN and CDR2 SYDVKM. The CDR3 consists of 11 residues. Trimming removed 10 bases at V and 6 bases at J, with 11 bases between.

CDR3: CASSPLDRVDYGYTF. Here the CDR3 DNA reads TGTGCCAGCAGCCCACTGGACAGGGTCGACTATGGCTACACCTTC. The rearrangement links TRBV11-2 to TRBJ1-2; 8 positions agree with TRBD1. Trimming took 5 bases from V and 3 from J; bases not matched to a gene: 8. This CDR3 contains 15 residues. Germline V gene sequence: CDR1 SGHAT, CDR2 FQNNGV.

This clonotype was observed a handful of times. DNA of the CDR3: TGTGCCAGCAGCTACTCAGGGCTGGGTTTTTACGAGCAGTACTTC. Translated, it gives CASSYSGLGFYEQYF. This chain uses TRBV7-2 with TRBJ2-7, with D tentatively TRBD1 (5 bases). The CDR3 extends over 15 amino acids. Germline CDR1 SGHTA, CDR2 FQGNSA. V lost 4 bases to trimming and J lost 4 bases, with 17 bases between them.

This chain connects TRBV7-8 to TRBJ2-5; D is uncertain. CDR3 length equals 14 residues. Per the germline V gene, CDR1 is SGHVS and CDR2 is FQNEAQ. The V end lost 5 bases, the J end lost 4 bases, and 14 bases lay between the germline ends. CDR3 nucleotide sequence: TGTGCCAGCAGCCAGAGCGCCCTCCGAGAGACCCAGTACTTC. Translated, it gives CASSQSALRETQYF. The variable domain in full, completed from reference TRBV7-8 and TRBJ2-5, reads GAGVSQSPRYKVAKRGQDVALRCDPISGHVSLFWYQQALGQGPEFLTYFQNEAQLDKSGLPSDRFFAERPEGSVSTLKIQRTQQEDSAVYLCASSQSALRETQYFGPGTRLLVL.